The present T cell receptor beta chain was sequenced within a study of blood T cells in healthy people across ages. Study observations and caveats: Samples with more naive T cells showed higher observed beta diversity. As age increased, TCR beta diversity per million T cells fell in a roughly linear fashion.

Isolated per sample were at least 6 million PBMCs. The CDR3 is 16 amino acids. Germline-derived CDR1 and CDR2 are SGDLS and YYNGEE. The J segment lost 8 bases and the V segment lost 0 bases, leaving 7 bases of the junction unmatched. Using a J-beta primer mix together with a sample-barcoded 5' primer, a second PCR was run for roughly 7 to 11 cycles. A template-switch adaptor that had 12 random nucleotides put a tag on each cDNA molecule. TCRdb passed the 5' RACE reads through MiXCR, listing each CDR3 protein once. In the table there are 700,000 to 850,000 distinct CDR3 sequences, 53% of which are singletons. This clonotype was counted only a few times. Its antigen is not identified.

This TCR derives from an elderly man in good health. The sequenced sample consisted of blood. J is TRBJ2-1 and V is TRBV9, with 11 positions matching TRBD2. CDR3 DNA: TGTGCCAGCAGCGTAGTAGCGGGAGGGTTTAGGGATGAGCAGTTCTTC. Its translation: CASSVVAGGFRDEQFF.